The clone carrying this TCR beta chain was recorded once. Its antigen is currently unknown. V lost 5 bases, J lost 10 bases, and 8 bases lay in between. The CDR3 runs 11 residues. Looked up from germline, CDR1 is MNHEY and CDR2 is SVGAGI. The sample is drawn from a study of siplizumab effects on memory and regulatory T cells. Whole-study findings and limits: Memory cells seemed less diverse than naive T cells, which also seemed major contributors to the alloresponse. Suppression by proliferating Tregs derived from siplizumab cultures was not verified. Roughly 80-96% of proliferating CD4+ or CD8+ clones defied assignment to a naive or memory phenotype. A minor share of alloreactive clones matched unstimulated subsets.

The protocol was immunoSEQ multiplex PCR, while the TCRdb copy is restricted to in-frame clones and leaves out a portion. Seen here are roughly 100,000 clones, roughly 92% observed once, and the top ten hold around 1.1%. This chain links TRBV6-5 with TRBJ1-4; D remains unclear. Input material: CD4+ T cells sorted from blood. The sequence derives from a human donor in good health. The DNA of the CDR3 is TGTGCCAGCAGTAGGGAAGGAAAACTGTTTTTT. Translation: CASSREGKLFF.